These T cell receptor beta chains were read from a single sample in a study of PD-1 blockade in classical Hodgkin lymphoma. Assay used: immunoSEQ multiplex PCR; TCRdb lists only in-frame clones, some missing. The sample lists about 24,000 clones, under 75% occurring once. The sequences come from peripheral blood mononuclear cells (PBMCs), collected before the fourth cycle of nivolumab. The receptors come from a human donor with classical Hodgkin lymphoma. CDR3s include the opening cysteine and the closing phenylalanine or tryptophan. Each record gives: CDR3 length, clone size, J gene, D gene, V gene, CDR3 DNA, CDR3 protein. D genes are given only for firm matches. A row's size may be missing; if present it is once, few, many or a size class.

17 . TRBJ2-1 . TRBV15 TGTGCCACCAGCACCCACAGGGTATTTAGCTCCTACAATGAGCAGTTCTTC CATSTHRVFSSYNEQFF
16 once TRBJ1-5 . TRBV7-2 TGTGCCAGCAGCTTAAATGGGGGATTCAGCAATCAGCCCCAGCATTTT CASSLNGGFSNQPQHF
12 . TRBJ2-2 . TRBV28 TGTGCCGGGCAGACCGACACCGGGGAGCTGTTTTTT CAGQTDTGELFF
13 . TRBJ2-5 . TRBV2 TGTGCCAGCAGTGAAGACTGGGTTGAGACCCAGTACTTC CASSEDWVETQYF
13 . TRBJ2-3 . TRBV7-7 TGTGCTAGCAGCTTAGCGGAGGCGGATACGCAGTATTTT CASSLAEADTQYF
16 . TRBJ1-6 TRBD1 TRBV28 TGTGCCAGCAGTTTAGAGGGGGCGTTTGATAATTCACCCCTCCACTTT CASSLEGAFDNSPLHF
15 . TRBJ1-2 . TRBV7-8 TGTGCCAGCAGCTTAGGGACAGCCTCTAGCTATGGCTACACCTTC CASSLGTASSYGYTF
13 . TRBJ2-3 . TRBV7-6 TGTGCCAGCAGCTTATCCGAATCCGATACGCAGTATTTT CASSLSESDTQYF
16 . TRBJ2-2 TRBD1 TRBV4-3 TGCGCCAGCAGCCAAGTTGGGACAGATAAAGCGGGGGAGCTGTTTTTT CASSQVGTDKAGELFF
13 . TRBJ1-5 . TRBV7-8 TGTGCCAGCAGCTTAGATAAGAATCAGCCCCAGCATTTT CASSLDKNQPQHF
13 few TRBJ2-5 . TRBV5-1 TGCGCCAGCAGCTTGGAGGATGAAGAGACCCAGTACTTC CASSLEDEETQYF
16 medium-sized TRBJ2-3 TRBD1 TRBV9 TGTGCCAGCAGCGCCGCCTTCAGGACAGGGGACGATACGCAGTATTTT CASSAAFRTGDDTQYF
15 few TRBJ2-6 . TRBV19 TGTGCCAGTAGGGCCAACATGGGGGGGGCCAACGTCCTGACTTTC CASRANMGGANVLTF
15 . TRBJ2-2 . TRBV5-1 TGCGCCAGCAGCTTGGGACAGGTAGTGGCCGGGGAGCTGTTTTTT CASSLGQVVAGELFF
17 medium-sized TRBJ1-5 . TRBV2 TGTGCCAGCACCAAAACCTCGGACCATTTTAAGAATCAGCCCCAGCATTTT CASTKTSDHFKNQPQHF
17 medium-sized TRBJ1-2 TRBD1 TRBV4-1 TGCGCCAGCAGCCAAGGGTGGGGGACAGGTGGGCGCTATGGCTACACCTTC CASSQGWGTGGRYGYTF
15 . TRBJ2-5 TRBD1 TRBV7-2 TGTGCCAGCAGCCCTCAACAGGGGAACGGAGAGACCCAGTACTTC CASSPQQGNGETQYF
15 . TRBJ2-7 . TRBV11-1 TGTGCCAGCAGCCCCGGCACACGGAGCTCCTACGAGCAGTACTTC CASSPGTRSSYEQYF
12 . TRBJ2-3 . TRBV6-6 TGTGCCAGCGAGGGGGGAACAGATACGCAGTATTTT CASEGGTDTQYF
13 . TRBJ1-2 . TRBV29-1 TGCAGCGCCGGAGCGGGAAATAACTATGGCTACACCTTC CSAGAGNNYGYTF
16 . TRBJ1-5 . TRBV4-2 TGTGCCAGCAGCCAAGGGGAGGCCGGGGGCAATCAGCCCCAGCATTTT CASSQGEAGGNQPQHF
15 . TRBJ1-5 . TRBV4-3 TGCGCCAGCAGCCAGAATCCCGGAGGGTTAGAGCCCCAGCATTTT CASSQNPGGLEPQHF
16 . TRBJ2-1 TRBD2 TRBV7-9 TGTGCCAGCAGCTTTCAACTAGCGGGGGCCTACAATGAGCAGTTCTTC CASSFQLAGAYNEQFF
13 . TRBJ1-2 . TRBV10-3 TGTGCCATCAGTGAGACTGATTTATATGGCTACACCTTC CAISETDLYGYTF
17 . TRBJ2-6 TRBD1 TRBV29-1 TGCAGCGGGGAGGGGGACAGGGGGCTGGGTGGGGCCAACGTCCTGACTTTC CSGEGDRGLGGANVLTF
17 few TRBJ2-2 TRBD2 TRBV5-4 TGTGCCAGCAGCCGGGCCGCGGGGGGAACGAACACCGGGGAGCTGTTTTTT CASSRAAGGTNTGELFF
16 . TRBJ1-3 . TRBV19 TGTGCCAGTAGTGCCGGGCATGGGAGGCCTGGAAACACCATATATTTT CASSAGHGRPGNTIYF
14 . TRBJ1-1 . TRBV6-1 TGTGCCAGCAGCCCCAGCAGGGCAGACACTGAAGCTTTCTTT CASSPSRADTEAFF
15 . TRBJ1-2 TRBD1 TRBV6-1 TGTGCCAGCAGTCTCCGGAGGACAGGGAACTATGGCTACACCTTC CASSLRRTGNYGYTF
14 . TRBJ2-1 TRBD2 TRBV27 TGTGCCAGCAGTTCCGGGACTACTTTAAATGAGCAGTTCTTC CASSSGTTLNEQFF
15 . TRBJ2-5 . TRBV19 TGTGCCAGTAGTACAACAGGGGCCGCGGGGGGGACCCAGTACTTC CASSTTGAAGGTQYF
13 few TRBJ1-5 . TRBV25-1 TGTGCCAGCAGTCAAGGTGGGCATCAGCCCCAGCATTTT CASSQGGHQPQHF
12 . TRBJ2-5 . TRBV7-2 TGTGCCAGCAGCCCCCGGGGGAGGACCCAGTACTTC CASSPRGRTQYF
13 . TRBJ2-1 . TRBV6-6 TGTGCCAGCAGTTACCAAATGAACAATGAGCAGTTCTTC CASSYQMNNEQFF